The 9 T cell receptor beta chains below were found in one sample sequenced in a study of T cell repertoires in cytomegalovirus infection (dated by TCRdb to the late 2010s). The run used an Illumina HiSeq 1500. Starting from the raw public reads, TCRdb applied fastp trimming at Q25, assembled clones with MiXCR and retained in-frame beta chains. One record per CDR3 amino acid sequence lists the most common genes and DNA. This sample holds about 450,000 distinct CDR3 sequences; roughly 30% were observed only once. The ten most abundant clones make up 12% to 15% of the sample. Specimen: PBMCs. All receptors derive from a human donor in good health (CMV status not recorded). Some clones in this sample may be carry-over from other donors' samples.

This clonotype was counted only a few times. This chain uses TRBV29-1 with TRBJ2-3; tentative D call: TRBD2 (5 bases). This CDR3 region has 15 residues. Per germline, CDR1 SQVTM and CDR2 ANQGSEA. V gave up 4 bases and J gave up 2 bases, with 16 bases separating them. The CDR3 bases are TGCAGCGTTGGATTCGGGGTTTTAAACACAGATACGCAGTATTTT. Translated, it gives CSVGFGVLNTDTQYF.

A few counts support this clonotype. The chain links TRBV24-1 to TRBJ2-3; D remains unclear. The V end was cut by 1 base, the J end by 0 bases, with 4 bases between. Germline V gene lookup returns CDR1 KGHDR and CDR2 SFDVKD. The CDR3 length is 14 residues. The CDR3 DNA sequence: TGTGCCACCAGTGATTTCCAGAGCACAGATACGCAGTATTTT. The encoded protein is CATSDFQSTDTQYF.

V is TRBV7-2 and J is TRBJ2-3; the match to TRBD2 covers 11 bases. Germline loops: CDR1 SGHTA, CDR2 FQGNSA. The junction had 13 bases not matched to a gene; V was cut back by 10 bases and J by 1 base. The CDR3 loop spans 17 amino acids. The chain's CDR3 is CAIRLDLLAGGTDTQYF. The CDR3 coding sequence is TGTGCCATCCGCTTAGACCTACTAGCGGGAGGCACAGATACGCAGTATTTT.

The V gene is TRBV6-8, the J gene TRBJ1-4; weak D call: TRBD1 (6 bases). This CDR3 has 15 amino acids. Germline CDR1 reads MNHGY; CDR2 reads SAAAGT. Trimming left V 5 bases short and J 0 bases short, with 10 bases between. The CDR3 DNA follows: TGTGCCAGCAGTAAGGACAGCCCAACTAATGAAAAACTGTTTTTT. Amino acid sequence: CASSKDSPTNEKLFF.

The chain links TRBV11-2 to TRBJ2-1; 15 positions match TRBD2. This CDR3 is built from 15 residues. CDR1 and CDR2 (germline): SGHAT, FQNNGV. J gave up 8 bases and V 5 bases, and 4 bases lay outside the gene matches. CDR3 region: CASSIGLAGGHEQFF. CDR3 coding DNA: TGTGCCAGCAGCATAGGACTAGCGGGGGGGCATGAGCAGTTCTTC.

This clonotype was picked up many times. The chain couples TRBV7-8 to TRBJ1-5; D is ambiguous. The CDR3 spans 13 residues. Trimming took 1 base from V and 5 from J, leaving 6 bases between them. Germline CDR1 and CDR2: SGHVS and FQNEAQ. CDR3 sequence reads: CASSLGNYQPQHF. CDR3 sequence (DNA): TGTGCCAGCAGCTTAGGGAATTATCAGCCCCAGCATTTT.

The chain carries TRBV5-6 and TRBJ2-2; 8 bases align to TRBD1. J gave up 6 bases and V 2 bases, and 9 bases lay outside the gene matches. The CDR3 is 16 residues long. Germline CDR1 and CDR2: SGHDT and YYEEEE. The CDR3, as DNA: TGTGCCAGCAGCTTCCGGGACAGGATAGTTGCCGGGGAGCTGTTTTTT. As protein: CASSFRDRIVAGELFF.

The chain combines TRBV9 with TRBJ2-7, with 8 nucleotides matching TRBD2. Germline trimming cut 4 bases from V and 4 bases from J; bases unmatched to any gene: 7. Germline V lookup: CDR1 SGDLS, CDR2 YYNGEE. The CDR3 runs to 14 residues. CDR3 in DNA: TGTGCCAGCAGCCCCGGGGGGGCCCTGTACGAGCAGTACTTC. It specifies CASSPGGALYEQYF.

In this sample, this clonotype turned up many times. This chain uses TRBV7-2 with TRBJ1-3; D gene uncertain. The germline gives CDR1 SGHTA, CDR2 FQGNSA. The CDR3 covers 15 residues. V gave up 5 bases and J gave up 0 bases, with 11 bases separating them. The CDR3 protein is CASSKDRSSGNTIYF. The CDR3 DNA follows: TGTGCCAGCAGCAAGGACCGATCCTCTGGAAACACCATATATTTT.